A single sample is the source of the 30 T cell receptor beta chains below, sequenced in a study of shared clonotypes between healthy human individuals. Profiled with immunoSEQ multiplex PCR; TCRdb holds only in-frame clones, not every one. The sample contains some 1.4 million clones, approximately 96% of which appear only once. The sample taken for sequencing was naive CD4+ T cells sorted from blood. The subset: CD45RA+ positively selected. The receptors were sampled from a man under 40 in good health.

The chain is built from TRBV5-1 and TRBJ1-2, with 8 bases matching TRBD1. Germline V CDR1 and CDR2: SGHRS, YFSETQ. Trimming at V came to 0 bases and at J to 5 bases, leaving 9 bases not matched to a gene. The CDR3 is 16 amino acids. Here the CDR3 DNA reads TGCGCCAGCAGCTTGGCCGGACAGGGTGGGATTTATGGCTACACCTTC. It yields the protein CASSLAGQGGIYGYTF.

This CDR3 is CASSGTDRGTYNEQFF. The DNA for the CDR3 is TGTGCCAGCAGTGGAACGGACAGGGGCACCTACAATGAGCAGTTCTTC. This chain links TRBV6-1 with TRBJ2-1, with 9 bases that match TRBD1. The germline V gene has CDR1 MNHNS and CDR2 SASEGT. The length of the CDR3 is 16 residues. The V segment lost 4 bases and the J segment 2 bases; nucleotides outside the gene matches: 6.

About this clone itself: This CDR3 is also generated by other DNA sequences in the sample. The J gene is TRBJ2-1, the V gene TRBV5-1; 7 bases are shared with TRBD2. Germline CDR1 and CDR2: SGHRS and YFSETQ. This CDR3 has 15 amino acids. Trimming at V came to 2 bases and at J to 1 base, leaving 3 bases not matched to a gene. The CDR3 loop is CASSFAGVSYNEQFF. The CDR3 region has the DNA TGCGCCAGCAGCTTCGCGGGAGTTTCCTACAATGAGCAGTTCTTC.

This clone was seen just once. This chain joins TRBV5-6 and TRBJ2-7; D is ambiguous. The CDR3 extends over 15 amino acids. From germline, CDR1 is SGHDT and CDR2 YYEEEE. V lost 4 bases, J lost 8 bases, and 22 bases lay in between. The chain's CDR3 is CASSPRLGLVNKQYF. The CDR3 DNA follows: TGTGCCAGCAGCCCCCGGCTTGGGCTAGTGAACAAGCAGTACTTC. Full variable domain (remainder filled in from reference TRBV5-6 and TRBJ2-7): DAGVTQSPTHLIKTRGQQVTLRCSPKSGHDTVSWYQQALGQGPQFIFQYYEEEERQRGNFPDRFSGHQFPNYSSELNVNALLLGDSALYLCASSPRLGLVNKQYFGPGTRLTVT.

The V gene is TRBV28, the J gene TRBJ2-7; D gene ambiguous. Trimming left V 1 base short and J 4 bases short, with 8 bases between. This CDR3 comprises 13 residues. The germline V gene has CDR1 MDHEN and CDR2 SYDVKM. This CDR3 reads CASSLLAVYEQYF. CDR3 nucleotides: TGTGCCAGCAGTTTATTGGCAGTTTACGAGCAGTACTTC.

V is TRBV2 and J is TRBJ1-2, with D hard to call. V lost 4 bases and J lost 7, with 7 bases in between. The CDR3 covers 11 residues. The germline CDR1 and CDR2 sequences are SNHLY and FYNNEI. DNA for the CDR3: TGTGCCAGCAGTGCTGGTGCTGGCTACACCTTC. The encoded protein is CASSAGAGYTF.

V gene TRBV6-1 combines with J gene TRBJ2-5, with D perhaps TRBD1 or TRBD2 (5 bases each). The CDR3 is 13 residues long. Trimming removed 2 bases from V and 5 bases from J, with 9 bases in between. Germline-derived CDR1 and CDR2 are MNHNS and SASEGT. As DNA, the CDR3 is TGTGCCAGCAGTGAACCGGGGACGGAGACCCAGTACTTC. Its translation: CASSEPGTETQYF.

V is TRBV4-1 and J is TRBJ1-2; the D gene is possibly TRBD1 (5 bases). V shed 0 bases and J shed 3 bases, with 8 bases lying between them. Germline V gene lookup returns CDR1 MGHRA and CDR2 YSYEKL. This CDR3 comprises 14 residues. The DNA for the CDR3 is TGCGCCAGCAGCCAAGACAGAGGGGACTATGGCTACACCTTC. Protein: CASSQDRGDYGYTF.

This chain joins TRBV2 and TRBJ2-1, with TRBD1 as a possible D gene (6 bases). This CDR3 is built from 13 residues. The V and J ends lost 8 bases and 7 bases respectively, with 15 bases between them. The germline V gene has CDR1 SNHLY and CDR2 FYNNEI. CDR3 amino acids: CASVQGPWNEQFF. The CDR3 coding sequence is TGTGCCAGCGTTCAGGGGCCGTGGAATGAGCAGTTCTTC.

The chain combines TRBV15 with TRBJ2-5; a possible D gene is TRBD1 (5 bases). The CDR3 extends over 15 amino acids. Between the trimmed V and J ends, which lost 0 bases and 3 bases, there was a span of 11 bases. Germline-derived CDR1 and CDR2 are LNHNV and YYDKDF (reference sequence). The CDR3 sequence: CATSRDGAEKETQYF. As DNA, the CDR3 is TGTGCCACCAGCAGAGATGGGGCGGAAAAAGAGACCCAGTACTTC.

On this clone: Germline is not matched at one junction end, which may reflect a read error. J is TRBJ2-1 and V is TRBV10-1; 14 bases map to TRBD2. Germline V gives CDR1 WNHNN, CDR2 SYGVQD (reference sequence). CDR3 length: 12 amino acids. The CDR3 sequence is CASRGLAGDMIF. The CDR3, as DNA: TGCGCCAGCAGGGGACTAGCGGGAGATATGATCTTC.

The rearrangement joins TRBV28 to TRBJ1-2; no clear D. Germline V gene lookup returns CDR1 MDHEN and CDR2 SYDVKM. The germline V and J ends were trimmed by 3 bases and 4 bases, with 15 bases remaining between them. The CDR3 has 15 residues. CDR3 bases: TGTGCCAGCAGTTTGAGGCAGCCAAGACCCTATGGCTACACCTTC. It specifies CASSLRQPRPYGYTF.

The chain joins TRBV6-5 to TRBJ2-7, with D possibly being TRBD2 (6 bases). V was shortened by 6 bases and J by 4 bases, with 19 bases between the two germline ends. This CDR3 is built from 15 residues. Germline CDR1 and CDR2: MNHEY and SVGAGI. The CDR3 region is CASSLSTSTHYEQYF. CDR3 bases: TGTGCCAGCAGCCTCTCGACTAGTACACATTACGAGCAGTACTTC.

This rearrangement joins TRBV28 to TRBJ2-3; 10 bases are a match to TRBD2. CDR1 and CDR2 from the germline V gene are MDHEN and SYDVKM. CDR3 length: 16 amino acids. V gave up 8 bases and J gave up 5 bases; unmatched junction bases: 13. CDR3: CASPPRLASGRDTQYF. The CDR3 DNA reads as TGTGCCAGCCCCCCGCGCTTAGCTAGCGGGAGAGATACGCAGTATTTT. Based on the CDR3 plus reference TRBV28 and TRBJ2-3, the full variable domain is DVKVTQSSRYLVKRTGEKVFLECVQDMDHENMFWYRQDPGLGLRLIYFSYDVKMKEKGDIPEGYSVSREKKERFSLILESASTNQTSMYLCASPPRLASGRDTQYFGPGTRLTVL.

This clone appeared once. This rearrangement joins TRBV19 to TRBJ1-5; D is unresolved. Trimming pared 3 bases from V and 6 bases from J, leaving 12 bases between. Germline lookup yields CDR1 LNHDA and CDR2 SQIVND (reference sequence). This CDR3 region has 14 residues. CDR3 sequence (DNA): TGTGCCAGTAGTATTCAGTCCGGCGGTCAGCCCCAGCATTTT. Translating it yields CASSIQSGGQPQHF.

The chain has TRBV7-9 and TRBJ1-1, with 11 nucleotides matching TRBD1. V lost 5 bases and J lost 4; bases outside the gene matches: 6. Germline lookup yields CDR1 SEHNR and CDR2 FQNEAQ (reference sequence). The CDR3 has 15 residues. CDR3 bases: TGTGCCAGCAGCCCCGTGGGGACAGGGGGCACTGAAGCTTTCTTT. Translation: CASSPVGTGGTEAFF.

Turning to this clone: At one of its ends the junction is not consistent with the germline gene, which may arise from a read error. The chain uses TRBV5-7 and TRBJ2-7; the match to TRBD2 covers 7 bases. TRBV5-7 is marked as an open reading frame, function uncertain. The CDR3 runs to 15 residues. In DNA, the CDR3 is TGTGCCACCTTGCTGGGGGAGGGCCTTTCCTGCGAGCAGTACTTC. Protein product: CATLLGEGLSCEQYF.

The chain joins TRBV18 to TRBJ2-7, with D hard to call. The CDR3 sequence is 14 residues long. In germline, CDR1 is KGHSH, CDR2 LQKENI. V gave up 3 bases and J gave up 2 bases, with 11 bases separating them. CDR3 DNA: TGTGCCAGCTCACCGCTCGGGTCGACCTACGAGCAGTACTTC. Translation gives CASSPLGSTYEQYF.

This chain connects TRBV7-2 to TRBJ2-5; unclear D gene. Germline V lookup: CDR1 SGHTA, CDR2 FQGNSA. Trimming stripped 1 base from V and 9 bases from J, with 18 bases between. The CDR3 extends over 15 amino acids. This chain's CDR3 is CASSLVRDLKLAQYF. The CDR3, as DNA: TGTGCCAGCAGCTTAGTTAGAGACTTAAAGTTGGCCCAGTACTTC.

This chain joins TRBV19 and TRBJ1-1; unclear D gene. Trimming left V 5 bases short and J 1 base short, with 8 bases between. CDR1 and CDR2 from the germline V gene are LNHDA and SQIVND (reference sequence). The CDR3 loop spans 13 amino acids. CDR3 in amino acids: CASSENSNTEAFF. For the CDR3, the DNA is TGTGCCAGTAGTGAGAACTCGAACACTGAAGCTTTCTTT.

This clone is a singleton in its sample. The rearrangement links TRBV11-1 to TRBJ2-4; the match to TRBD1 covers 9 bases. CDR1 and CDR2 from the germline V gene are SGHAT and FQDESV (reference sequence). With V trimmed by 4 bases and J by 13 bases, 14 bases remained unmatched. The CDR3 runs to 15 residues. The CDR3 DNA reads TGTGCCAGCAGCTCGGGACAGGGTTCGGGGGAGGGCCAGTACTTC. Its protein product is CASSSGQGSGEGQYF. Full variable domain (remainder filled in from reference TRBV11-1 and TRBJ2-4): EAEVAQSPRYKITEKSQAVAFWCDPISGHATLYWYRQILGQGPELLVQFQDESVVDDSQLPKDRFSAERLKGVDSTLKIQPAELGDSAMYLCASSSGQGSGEGQYFGAGTRLSVL.

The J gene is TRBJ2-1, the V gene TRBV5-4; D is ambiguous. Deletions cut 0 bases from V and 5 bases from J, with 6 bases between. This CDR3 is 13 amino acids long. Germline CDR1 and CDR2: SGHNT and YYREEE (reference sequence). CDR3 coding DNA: TGTGCCAGCAGCTTGGCGAGAGACAATGAGCAGTTCTTC. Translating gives CASSLARDNEQFF.

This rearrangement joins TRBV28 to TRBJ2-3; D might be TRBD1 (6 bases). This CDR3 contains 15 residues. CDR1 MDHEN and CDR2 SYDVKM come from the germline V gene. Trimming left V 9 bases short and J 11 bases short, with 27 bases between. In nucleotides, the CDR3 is TGTGCCAGTACGGACAGCGCAGGGGCATTCGTAAGGCAGTATTTT. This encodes CASTDSAGAFVRQYF.

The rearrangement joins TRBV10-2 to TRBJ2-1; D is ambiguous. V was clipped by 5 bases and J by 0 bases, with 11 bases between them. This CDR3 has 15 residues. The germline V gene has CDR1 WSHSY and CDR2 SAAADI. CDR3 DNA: TGCGCCAGCAGTCCGGGCCTCCCCTCCTACAATGAGCAGTTCTTC. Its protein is CASSPGLPSYNEQFF.

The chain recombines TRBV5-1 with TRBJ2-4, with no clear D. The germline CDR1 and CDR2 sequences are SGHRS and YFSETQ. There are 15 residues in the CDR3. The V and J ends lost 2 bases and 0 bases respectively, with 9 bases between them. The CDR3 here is CASSLGSRAKNIQYF. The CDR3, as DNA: TGCGCCAGCAGCTTAGGTAGTAGAGCCAAAAACATTCAGTACTTC.

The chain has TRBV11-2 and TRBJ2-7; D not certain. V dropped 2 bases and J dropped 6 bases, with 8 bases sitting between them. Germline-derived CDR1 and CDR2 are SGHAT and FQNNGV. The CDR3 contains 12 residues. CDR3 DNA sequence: TGTGCCAGCAGCTTATTGCATTCCGAGCAGTACTTC. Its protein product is CASSLLHSEQYF.

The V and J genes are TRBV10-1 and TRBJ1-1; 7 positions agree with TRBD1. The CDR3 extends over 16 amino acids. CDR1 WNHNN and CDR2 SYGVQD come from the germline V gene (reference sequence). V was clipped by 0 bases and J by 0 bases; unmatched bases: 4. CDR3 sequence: CASSESRGPMNTEAFF. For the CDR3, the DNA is TGCGCCAGCAGTGAGTCAAGGGGGCCCATGAACACTGAAGCTTTCTTT.

CDR3 bases: TGCGCCAGCACCGGACAGTCTACCTACGAGCAGTACTTC. Protein: CASTGQSTYEQYF. This sequence joins TRBV10-1 and TRBJ2-7; a possible D gene is TRBD1 (6 bases). The V end lost 7 bases, the J end lost 2 bases, and 12 bases lay between the germline ends. CDR3 length: 13 residues. CDR1 WNHNN and CDR2 SYGVQD come from the germline V gene (reference sequence).

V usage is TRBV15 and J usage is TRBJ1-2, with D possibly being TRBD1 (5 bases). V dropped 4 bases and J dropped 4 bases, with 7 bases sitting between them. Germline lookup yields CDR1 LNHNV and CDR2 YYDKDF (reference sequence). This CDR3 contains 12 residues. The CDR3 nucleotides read TGTGCCACCAGCACAGGGTTCTATGGCTACACCTTC. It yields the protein CATSTGFYGYTF.

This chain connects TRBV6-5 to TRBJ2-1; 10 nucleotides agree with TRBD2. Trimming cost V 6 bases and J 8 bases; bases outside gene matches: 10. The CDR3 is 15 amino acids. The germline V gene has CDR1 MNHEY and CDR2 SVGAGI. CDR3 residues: CASRHSLAGKHEQFF. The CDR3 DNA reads TGTGCCAGCAGACACTCACTAGCGGGAAAGCATGAGCAGTTCTTC.